This TCR beta chain was sequenced for a study of OX40 agonist ivuxolimab in advanced cancers. Study-level points and caveats: Among expanded peripheral T cells, antigen specificity went undetermined. Low normalized T-cell clonal expansion also characterized some of the nonresponders. Expanded clones belonging to CD8+ T cells outnumbered, on average, those of CD4+.

As for this clone: The target antigen is unknown.

Germline-derived CDR1 and CDR2 are MNHNS and SASEGT. The CDR3 consists of 15 residues. V lost 1 base to trimming and J lost 2 bases, with 9 bases between them. TCRdb's table, derived via immunoSEQ multiplex PCR, lists solely in-frame clones and lacks some. Of 60,000 to 85,000 clones listed, 87% were seen once; the top ten hold about 0.52%. Specimen: CD4+ or CD8+ T cells sorted from blood, collected in a trial of the OX40 agonist ivuxolimab. This receptor was taken from an adult with an advanced solid tumor such as melanoma, head and neck, liver or kidney cancer. The V and J genes are TRBV6-1 and TRBJ1-5; D unresolved. The CDR3 loop reads CASSEGGKGNQPQHF. DNA of the CDR3: TGTGCCAGCAGTGAAGGTGGGAAGGGCAATCAGCCCCAGCATTTT.